This T cell receptor (beta chain) is from a study of control samples from healthy donors and cancer patients. The germline V gene encodes CDR1 SSHAT and CDR2 FNYEAQ (reference sequence). V shed 5 bases, J shed 2 bases, and the junction held 8 bases outside the gene matches. The CDR3 runs to 16 residues. This clone has just a few counts. TCRdb keeps only in-frame clones here, not all; method: immunoSEQ multiplex PCR. This table holds some 74,000 clones, 65% to 85% found once. This TCR came from a man in his 60s in good health. Sequenced material: blood. This chain uses TRBV7-7 with TRBJ2-5, with TRBD2 matching 10 bases. In nucleotides, the CDR3 is TGTGCCAGCAGCCCTAGTAAGGGACTAGCGCAAGAGACCCAGTACTTC. It yields the protein CASSPSKGLAQETQYF.